Sequencing of this T cell receptor beta chain was carried out in a study of T cells in Graves' hyperthyroidism and ophthalmopathy. Study at large: Prior to any treatment, at the point of initial diagnosis, peripheral blood was collected.

Extraction of PBMCs used roughly 9.6 ml of fresh peripheral blood. V was trimmed by 0 bases and J by 3 bases, leaving 10 bases between them. Germline CDR1 and CDR2: SGHTA and FQGTGA. The CDR3 runs to 15 residues. There were TCR beta CDR3 regions amplified from RNA transcripts. The HTBI primer set drove a first-round RT-PCR of the TCR CDR3. TCRdb re-derived calls from the multiplex PCR reads in MiXCR, one entry per CDR3 protein. This repertoire shows nearly 600,000 distinct CDR3 sequences, more than 13% found once; its top ten account for 6.5% to 9%. Study-level points and caveats: Most thyroid-expanded clonotypes above 0.001 were also found in blood.

This clonotype was seen only a few times. Antigen specificity is unknown. The receptor was derived from a woman aged 18-35 years with Graves' ophthalmopathy. The rearrangement joins TRBV7-3 to TRBJ2-3; D may be TRBD1 or TRBD2 (5 bases each). Material: blood. The CDR3 region has the DNA TGTGCCAGCAGCTTAACCCCGGGGCGGACAGATACGCAGTATTTT. This sequence encodes CASSLTPGRTDTQYF. The complete variable domain, with remaining parts taken from reference TRBV7-3 and TRBJ2-3, reads GAGVSQTPSNKVTEKGKYVELRCDPISGHTALYWYRQSLGQGPEFLIYFQGTGAADDSGLPNDRFFAVRPEGSVSTLKIQRTERGDSAVYLCASSLTPGRTDTQYFGPGTRLTVL.